The rows below give T cell receptor beta chains drawn from one sample of a study of shared clonotypes between healthy human individuals. This table comes from immunoSEQ multiplex PCR, and its TCRdb copy is limited to in-frame clones, with some not included. The data show roughly 810,000 clones, roughly 96% seen once. What was sequenced was naive CD8+ T cells sorted from blood. The source of these receptors is a man aged 25-45 years in good health. Each CDR3 is given with its conserved first and last residue. Fields, in order: D gene, clone size, CDR3 length, J gene, V gene, CDR3 DNA, CDR3 protein. A D gene is named only where the DNA matches it firmly. Expanded clones are given a class, and other clones once, few, many or no size at all.

TRBD1	NA	14	TRBJ2-2	TRBV7-9	TGTGCCGGCACAGGGGGCTGGAACACCGGGGAGCTGTTTTTT	CAGTGGWNTGELFF
NA	once	16	TRBJ2-3	TRBV7-9	TGTGCCAGCAGCCCACCCCCGGGAGCAAGGACAGATACGCAGTATTTT	CASSPPPGARTDTQYF
TRBD1	once	11	TRBJ2-7	TRBV6-6	TGTTCTTCAGGGGGCCCCTACGAGCAGTACTTC	CSSGGPYEQYF
NA	NA	16	TRBJ2-7	TRBV19	TGTGCCAGTAGTATGTCAACCGGGCCCCGGGTGTACGAGCAGTACTTC	CASSMSTGPRVYEQYF
TRBD2	NA	15	TRBJ2-7	TRBV27	TGTGCCAGCAGTTTATATGCGGGAGGGTTGTACGAGCAGTACTTC	CASSLYAGGLYEQYF
NA	NA	15	TRBJ2-2	TRBV7-6	TGTGCCAGCAGCGCCCAGATCGCGAACACCGGGGAGCTGTTTTTT	CASSAQIANTGELFF
TRBD2	NA	15	TRBJ2-5	TRBV7-9	TGTGCCAGCAGCCCCCGGACTAGCGGCCAAGAGACCCAGTACTTC	CASSPRTSGQETQYF
TRBD2	NA	14	TRBJ2-2	TRBV19	TGTGCCAGTAGTCTCGGACTAGTACCCGGGGAGCTGTTTTTT	CASSLGLVPGELFF
NA	few	14	TRBJ1-2	TRBV11-2	TGTGCCAGCAGCATATTGGGGCGAGACTATGGCTACACCTTC	CASSILGRDYGYTF
TRBD1	NA	15	TRBJ2-7	TRBV27	TGTGCCAGCAGTTTGTCCGGGACAGGGGAGTACGAGCAGTACTTC	CASSLSGTGEYEQYF
TRBD1	NA	17	TRBJ1-2	TRBV5-6	TGTGCCAGCAGCAGGTGGGGACAGGGGGCGGAATTCTATGGCTACACCTTC	CASSRWGQGAEFYGYTF
NA	NA	17	TRBJ2-5	TRBV6-4	TGTGCCAGCAGTGAGTTGGAAGGGCGGGGTTCCCAAGAGACCCAGTACTTC	CASSELEGRGSQETQYF
NA	once	15	TRBJ2-7	TRBV27	TGTGCCAGCAGTTACAGATCAGGGGGAGGGGTCGAGCAGTACTTC	CASSYRSGGGVEQYF
TRBD2	NA	15	TRBJ2-7	TRBV7-9	TGTGCCAGCAGCTCGACGACTAGCGGGACCTACGAGCAGTACTTC	CASSSTTSGTYEQYF
TRBD2	NA	14	TRBJ2-7	TRBV7-9	TGTGCCAGCAGCCACTCCCTAGCGGGACACGAGCAGTACTTC	CASSHSLAGHEQYF
TRBD1	once	14	TRBJ2-7	TRBV19	TGTGGCACCAGCGCTCTGATCACAGGGGGCGAGCAGTACTTC	CGTSALITGGEQYF
NA	NA	14	TRBJ2-1	TRBV11-2	TGTGCCAGCAGCTTAGGGGGAGGAATCAATGAGCAGTTCTTC	CASSLGGGINEQFF
TRBD1	NA	14	TRBJ2-7	TRBV4-3	TGCGCCAGCAGCCAACAACAGGGGGCCTACGAGCAGTACTTC	CASSQQQGAYEQYF
TRBD2	NA	14	TRBJ2-5	TRBV6-5	TGTGCCAGCAGTTACGGGGGAGGGAAAGAGACCCAGTACTTC	CASSYGGGKETQYF
NA	NA	14	TRBJ1-2	TRBV19	TGTGCCAGTAGTATTTGGGGGCGAGAATATGGCTACACCTTC	CASSIWGREYGYTF
NA	NA	14	TRBJ2-5	TRBV11-2	TGTGCCAGCAGCTTGAACAGGGCTCGAGAGACCCAGTACTTC	CASSLNRARETQYF
NA	NA	16	TRBJ2-1	TRBV5-1	TGCGCCAGCAGCCAGATGTCGGTTAGCTCCTACAATGAGCAGTTCTTC	CASSQMSVSSYNEQFF
NA	NA	16	TRBJ2-1	TRBV18	TGTGCCAGCTCACCACCGAAAATCGCCTCCTACAATGAGCAGTTCTTC	CASSPPKIASYNEQFF
NA	NA	11	TRBJ2-4	TRBV7-9	TGTGCCAGCAGCTTGATAGACATTCAGTACTTC	CASSLIDIQYF
TRBD2	NA	15	TRBJ2-7	TRBV6-6	TGTGCCAGTCGCCTGACCCAAGCGGGAGTGGACGAGCAGTACTTC	CASRLTQAGVDEQYF
NA	NA	18	TRBJ2-7	TRBV4-1	TGCGCCAGCAGCCAAGAACCGGCGGCGAGAGACCTGCTCCACGAGCAGTACTTC	CASSQEPAARDLLHEQYF
NA	once	16	TRBJ1-5	TRBV7-2	TGTGCCAGCAGCCTCCGGGACACCTATAGCAATCAGCCCCAGCATTTT	CASSLRDTYSNQPQHF
NA	NA	13	TRBJ2-7	TRBV2	TGTGCCAGACAGGGAATGGGTTTTTACGAGCAGTACTTC	CARQGMGFYEQYF
NA	NA	13	TRBJ2-7	TRBV10-3	TGTGCCATCAGTGGTGCAGGGCGAAGCGAGCAGTACTTC	CAISGAGRSEQYF
TRBD1	NA	17	TRBJ2-3	TRBV5-8	TGTGCCAGCAGCTCGATGGGGACAGGATCCCTCACAGATACGCAGTATTTT	CASSSMGTGSLTDTQYF
NA	NA	15	TRBJ2-3	TRBV7-9	TGTGCCAGCAGCTGGACGGGGGTGGTGACAGATACGCAGTATTTT	CASSWTGVVTDTQYF
NA	NA	13	TRBJ1-5	TRBV7-6	TGTGCCAGCAGCTTATGGGGCAATCAGCCCCAGCATTTT	CASSLWGNQPQHF
NA	NA	14	TRBJ2-1	TRBV27	TGTGCCAGCAGAACGGGACTGGGACGCGATGAGCAGTTCTTC	CASRTGLGRDEQFF
NA	NA	15	TRBJ2-3	TRBV28	TGTGCCAGCCAGGGGGGACGGGCCCGGACAGATACGCAGTATTTT	CASQGGRARTDTQYF
NA	NA	14	TRBJ2-7	TRBV7-9	TGTGCCAGCAGCCGAGAGGGAGTCCCCTACGAGCAGTACTTC	CASSREGVPYEQYF
NA	once	14	TRBJ2-1	TRBV27	TGTGCCAGCAGTTGGAGCGGAACCTACAATGAGCAGTTCTTC	CASSWSGTYNEQFF
TRBD2	NA	15	TRBJ2-3	TRBV2	TGTGCCAGCAATCGGGCGGGAGGGCCAGCAGATACGCAGTATTTT	CASNRAGGPADTQYF
TRBD2	once	16	TRBJ2-3	TRBV7-2	TGTGCCAGCAGCCCTACCGGGACTAGCGGCACAGATACGCAGTATTTT	CASSPTGTSGTDTQYF
NA	NA	17	TRBJ2-5	TRBV27	TGTGCCAGCAGCCACTTCTGGAATTCCGGGAGCGAAGAGACCCAGTACTTC	CASSHFWNSGSEETQYF
TRBD1	NA	14	TRBJ1-5	TRBV7-6	TGTGCCAGCAGCTTAACAGGGGACACTCAGCCCCAGCATTTT	CASSLTGDTQPQHF
TRBD2	NA	18	TRBJ2-1	TRBV7-2	TGTGCCAGCAGCGCCGGACTAGCGGGAGAGGGTCCCTACAATGAGCAGTTCTTC	CASSAGLAGEGPYNEQFF